This T cell receptor (beta chain) appears in the sequencing data of a study of cytomegalovirus exposure and HLA in healthy donors. Study-level results: Association with HLA alleles at 0.05 false discovery rate was found for roughly 17,000 TCR beta sequences in a later analysis. Cytomegalovirus-associated TCR beta chains were listed, numbering roughly 150. It emerged from a later analysis that several of the most significant clusters appeared to be linked to common viral pathogens.

The V end lost 5 bases, the J end lost 2 bases, and 16 bases lay between the germline ends. CDR1 MGHRA and CDR2 YSYEKL come from the germline V gene. The CDR3 is 16 residues long. This clone has more than one count but fewer than ten. Its specificity is not known. With 60 Vbeta and 13 Jbeta primers, the PCR was carried out. Data came from immunoSEQ multiplex PCR; TCRdb stores just in-frame clones and leaves some out. The sample lists some 140,000 clones; 80% were seen once. This TCR came from a man aged 25 to 45 in good health and CMV-seronegative. Sequencing was done on a sample of PBMCs. The chain joins TRBV4-1 to TRBJ1-3; D unresolved. The CDR3 loop reads CASSNYAGSPGNTIYF. CDR3 DNA: TGCGCCAGCAGCAACTATGCTGGGTCTCCTGGAAACACCATATATTTT.